Following are 23 T cell receptor beta chains from one sample sequenced in a study of T-cell memory formation after mild COVID-19. TCRdb fed the 5' RACE reads into MiXCR, producing one record per CDR3 protein. This sample has around 530,000 distinct CDR3 sequences, with 20% to 25% found just once. Sequencing used PBMCs or a T cell subset sorted from them (not recorded which). The receptors were sampled from an adult woman who had mild COVID-19 (a few samples of this study predate the infection). Cell type and time point are not known.

This clonotype was detected only a few times. The chain carries TRBV10-3 and TRBJ2-1, with 9 bases that match TRBD1. Trimming cost V 8 bases and J 2 bases; bases outside gene matches: 4. This CDR3 is built from 14 residues. Germline CDR1 ENHRY, CDR2 SYGVKD. The CDR3 protein is CAIRTGEPYNEQFF. CDR3 DNA: TGTGCCATCCGGACAGGGGAACCCTACAATGAGCAGTTCTTC.

This chain links TRBV12-3 or TRBV12-4 with TRBJ2-1, with D unresolved. The CDR3 totals 11 residues. V was trimmed by 6 bases and J by 9 bases, leaving 9 bases between them. For the CDR3, the DNA is TGTGCCAGCAGCATTTTCAGTGAGCAGTTCTTC. Its protein product is CASSIFSEQFF.

This clonotype was seen ten or more times. The CDR3 spells CASSVGGGNEQFF. CDR3 nucleotides: TGTGCCAGCAGCGTAGGGGGAGGCAATGAGCAGTTCTTC. This chain joins TRBV9 and TRBJ2-1; the D gene is possibly TRBD2 (6 bases). Germline CDR1 SGDLS, CDR2 YYNGEE. Deletions cut 0 bases from V and 6 bases from J, with 7 bases between. The CDR3 is 13 residues long.

This clonotype was detected only a few times. The gene calls are TRBV12-3 or TRBV12-4 and TRBJ2-5; TRBD2 matches 9 bases. V lost 5 bases and J lost 5; bases outside the gene matches: 3. The CDR3 length is 13 residues. This CDR3 reads CASSASGVETQYF. The CDR3 coding sequence is TGTGCCAGCAGTGCTAGCGGGGTTGAGACCCAGTACTTC.

The sample holds one count of this clonotype. The V gene is TRBV4-3, the J gene TRBJ2-1; 11 bases map to TRBD2. Trimming at V came to 2 bases and at J to 6 bases, leaving 15 bases not matched to a gene. The CDR3 covers 19 residues. The germline gives CDR1 LGHNA, CDR2 YSLEER. This CDR3 is CASSQTSKWGTSGPNEQFF. For the CDR3, the DNA is TGCGCCAGCAGCCAAACGTCGAAGTGGGGGACTAGCGGCCCCAATGAGCAGTTCTTC.

The gene calls are TRBV4-2 and TRBJ2-1; 7 nucleotides line up with TRBD2. The CDR3 runs to 16 residues. The V segment lost 0 bases and the J segment 2 bases; nucleotides outside the gene matches: 4. Per germline, CDR1 LGHNA and CDR2 YNFKEQ. CDR3 sequence (DNA): TGTGCCAGCAGCCAAGAATGGCGGGGGACCTACAATGAGCAGTTCTTC. Encoded protein: CASSQEWRGTYNEQFF.

The rearrangement links TRBV12-3 or TRBV12-4 to TRBJ2-7, with 7 bases lining up with TRBD2. Trimming cost V 8 bases and J 4 bases; bases outside gene matches: 11. The CDR3 length is 14 residues. The CDR3 DNA reads TGTGCCAGCTCAACCCCTGCGGGGGTGTACGAGCAGTACTTC. It codes for CASSTPAGVYEQYF.

The gene calls are TRBV12-3 or TRBV12-4 and TRBJ2-3, with 7 positions matching TRBD2. This CDR3 contains 20 residues. J was trimmed by 5 bases and V by 6 bases; bases with no gene match: 26. CDR3 sequence (DNA): TGTGCCAGCAGGAGAAGGGGCGGGGGAGTTCTCTACGGGTCCCAAGATACGCAGTATTTT. It codes for CASRRRGGGVLYGSQDTQYF.

The sample holds a few counts of this clonotype. This chain joins TRBV5-5 and TRBJ2-1; D is undetermined. In germline, CDR1 is SGHKS, CDR2 YYEKEE (reference sequence). V was trimmed by 3 bases and J by 7 bases, leaving 14 bases between them. This CDR3 comprises 14 residues. Written as DNA, the CDR3 is TGTGCCAGCAGCTCCCAGGCCAGCCCGAATGAGCAGTTCTTC. Translating it yields CASSSQASPNEQFF.

This clonotype was seen more than once but under ten times. The CDR3, as DNA: TGTGCCAGCAGCAAACGACAGATACCCTACGAGCAGTACTTC. Its translation is CASSKRQIPYEQYF. The chain recombines TRBV7-2 with TRBJ2-7; D is perhaps TRBD1 (5 bases). The CDR3 extends over 14 amino acids. Trimming took off 5 bases at V and 2 bases at J, with 13 bases between the two ends. Germline CDR1 SGHTA, CDR2 FQGNSA.

This clonotype has a handful of counts. The chain couples TRBV7-9 to TRBJ2-1; 9 positions agree with TRBD1. Germline assignment: CDR1 SEHNR and CDR2 FQNEAQ (reference sequence). The J segment lost 8 bases and the V segment lost 8 bases, leaving 13 bases of the junction unmatched. The CDR3 runs 15 residues. This CDR3 is CASRGPGQGIYEQFF. The CDR3 DNA follows: TGTGCCAGCCGCGGCCCGGGACAGGGCATCTATGAGCAGTTCTTC.

The rearrangement links TRBV5-6 to TRBJ1-2; no firm D call. The CDR3 runs 14 residues. V shed 3 bases and J shed 2 bases, with 11 bases lying between them. Germline values: CDR1 SGHDT, CDR2 YYEEEE. Written as DNA, the CDR3 is TGTGCCAGCAGCTGGGGTAAAGGAAACTATGGCTACACCTTC. As protein: CASSWGKGNYGYTF.

This clonotype was counted only a few times. The chain is built from TRBV3-1 and TRBJ2-7; 13 bases match TRBD2. Losses at the gene ends were 4 bases for V and 4 bases for J; bases not matched to a gene: 10. CDR3 length: 17 residues. Germline CDR1 LGHDT, CDR2 YNNKEL (reference sequence). The CDR3 region is CASSRTSGRAGGYEQYF. CDR3 DNA sequence: TGTGCCAGCAGCCGGACTAGCGGGAGAGCTGGGGGTTACGAGCAGTACTTC.

This clonotype was detected only a few times. The chain uses TRBV6-8 and TRBJ2-3; no clear D. This CDR3 is 15 amino acids long. Germline CDR1 MNHGY, CDR2 SAAAGT. The ends were cut back, 5 bases at V and 3 bases at J, with 15 bases in the middle. The CDR3 nucleotides read TGTGCCAGCAGTACCCGTCTATTAGAGACAGATACGCAGTATTTT. Translation: CASSTRLLETDTQYF.

This clonotype was found many times. The CDR3 here is CSIQGIGYGYTF. The CDR3 DNA reads as TGCAGCATACAGGGAATAGGCTATGGCTACACCTTC. The chain links TRBV29-1 to TRBJ1-2, with D possibly TRBD1 on 6 matching bases. V dropped 8 bases and J dropped 4 bases, with 14 bases sitting between them. Per germline, CDR1 SQVTM and CDR2 ANQGSEA. The CDR3 spans 12 residues.

J is TRBJ2-3 and V is TRBV5-1, with 11 positions matching TRBD2. J lost 2 bases, V lost 6 bases, and 8 bases had no gene match. Per germline, CDR1 SGHRS and CDR2 YFSETQ. CDR3 length: 16 amino acids. CDR3 DNA sequence: TGCGCCAGCACCCAGCAGACTAGCGGGGCCACAGATACGCAGTATTTT. This translates into CASTQQTSGATDTQYF.

This clonotype occurred once. This chain links TRBV30 with TRBJ1-2; 8 nucleotides match TRBD1. J was trimmed by 4 bases and V by 5 bases; bases with no gene match: 9. There are 14 residues in the CDR3. The germline gives CDR1 GTSNPN, CDR2 SVGIG (reference sequence). The CDR3 reads CAWGQGTGPYGYTF. The CDR3 DNA is TGTGCCTGGGGGCAGGGGACAGGCCCCTATGGCTACACCTTC.

This clonotype was detected a few times. The J gene is TRBJ2-1, the V gene TRBV18; D is possibly TRBD1 or TRBD2 (5 bases each). With 3 bases removed from V and 3 bases from J, the gap between germline ends came to 12 bases. CDR1 and CDR2 (germline): KGHSH, LQKENI. CDR3 length equals 15 residues. CDR3 in DNA: TGTGCCAGCTCACCCATACGGGGCAACTACAATGAGCAGTTCTTC. Encoded protein: CASSPIRGNYNEQFF. Full variable domain (missing parts from reference TRBV18 and TRBJ2-1): NAGVMQNPRHLVRRRGQEARLRCSPMKGHSHVYWYRQLPEEGLKFMVYLQKENIIDESGMPKERFSAEFPKEGPSILRIQQVVRGDSAAYFCASSPIRGNYNEQFFGPGTRLTVL.

This rearrangement joins TRBV7-3 to TRBJ2-1; unclear D gene. The CDR3 has 15 amino acids. With 5 bases removed from V and 4 bases from J, the gap between germline ends came to 15 bases. From germline, CDR1 is SGHTA and CDR2 FQGTGA. CDR3 nucleotides: TGTGCCAGCAGCAATCCCCAGCCTGGTTACAATGAGCAGTTCTTC. Amino acid sequence: CASSNPQPGYNEQFF.

This clonotype was seen only a few times. The CDR3 loop is CSARGQGVYEQYF. CDR3 nucleotide sequence: TGCAGTGCTAGGGGCCAGGGGGTCTACGAGCAGTACTTC. The chain is built from TRBV20-1 and TRBJ2-7, with 7 bases that match TRBD1. The trim removed 3 bases at V and 3 bases at J, leaving 5 bases unmatched. The CDR3 covers 13 residues. CDR1 is DFQATT and CDR2 is SNEGSKA in the germline V gene (reference sequence).

The chain links TRBV5-6 to TRBJ2-7, with 11 nucleotides matching TRBD2. The CDR3 has 16 amino acids. The trim removed 3 bases at V and 7 bases at J, leaving 12 bases unmatched. CDR1 is SGHDT, CDR2 YYEEEE, per germline. The CDR3 sequence is CASSSGTSGTYLEQYF. DNA for the CDR3: TGTGCCAGCAGCTCGGGGACTAGCGGAACCTATCTGGAGCAGTACTTC.

This chain connects TRBV24-1 to TRBJ2-5; no firm D call. The germline V and J ends were trimmed by 5 bases and 1 base, with 7 bases remaining between them. The length of the CDR3 is 13 residues. In germline, CDR1 is KGHDR, CDR2 SFDVKD. CDR3: CATSGVLQETQYF. The CDR3 bases are TGTGCCACCAGTGGAGTCCTCCAAGAGACCCAGTACTTC.

The sample holds a few counts of this clonotype. CDR3 loop: CASSLKQLNYGYTF. Here the CDR3 DNA reads TGTGCCAGCAGCTTAAAACAGCTCAATTATGGCTACACCTTC. V usage is TRBV7-2 and J usage is TRBJ1-2; D gene unclear. Germline V gene lookup returns CDR1 SGHTA and CDR2 FQGNSA. Trimming stripped 2 bases from V and 5 bases from J, with 12 bases between. This CDR3 has 14 residues.